These 25 T cell receptor beta chains share one sample of origin, sequenced in a study of PD-L1 blockade in urothelial cancer. Sequencing was performed with immunoSEQ multiplex PCR; in TCRdb, only in-frame clones are kept and a portion is missing. The sample comprises under 50,000 clones, 75% to 90% of which are singletons, and 24% rests with the top ten. Time point meaning: peripheral blood 6 weeks after treatment start. The material sequenced was PBMCs, taken around atezolizumab (anti-PD-L1) treatment. The receptor set was obtained from a man aged 55 to 69 with urothelial cancer.

This chain uses TRBV7-6 with TRBJ1-3; the D gene is possibly TRBD1 (6 bases). Trimming took 7 bases from V and 3 from J, leaving 19 bases between them. CDR1 is SGHVS, CDR2 FNYEAQ, per germline. The CDR3 is made up of 16 amino acids. CDR3 DNA: TGTGCCAGCACCCTCGAGGGGGGGATCTATGGAAACACCATATATTTT. Encoded protein: CASTLEGGIYGNTIYF.

The chain has TRBV29-1 and TRBJ2-3, with D maybe TRBD2 (5 bases). Germline loops: CDR1 SQVTM, CDR2 ANQGSEA. Trimming pared 7 bases from V and 6 bases from J, leaving 20 bases between. The CDR3 length is 14 residues. CDR3: CSATAEGLIDTQYF. As DNA, the CDR3 is TGCAGCGCTACCGCAGAGGGTCTTATCGATACGCAGTATTTT.

The chain is built from TRBV6-1 and TRBJ1-1, with 7 bases that match TRBD1. There are 15 residues in the CDR3. Germline V gene lookup returns CDR1 MNHNS and CDR2 SASEGT. The V gene end was trimmed by 7 bases and the J gene end by 0 bases; junction bases not matched to a gene: 8. CDR3 DNA: TGTGCCAGCACCAGGGGGACGGCCTTGAACACTGAAGCTTTCTTT. Translation gives CASTRGTALNTEAFF.

This sequence joins TRBV7-3 and TRBJ2-1, with 9 bases lining up with TRBD2. Germline V gene sequence: CDR1 SGHTA, CDR2 FQGTGA. The ends lost 2 bases at V and 8 bases at J; junction bases unmatched: 7. The CDR3 is 15 amino acids. This CDR3 is CASSLAGGPVYEQFF. CDR3 coding DNA: TGTGCCAGCAGCTTAGCGGGGGGGCCGGTCTATGAGCAGTTCTTC.

This clone was detected once. This chain links TRBV19 with TRBJ2-1; 9 nucleotides line up with TRBD2. The germline CDR1 and CDR2 sequences are LNHDA and SQIVND (reference sequence). The junction had 10 bases not matched to a gene; V was cut back by 10 bases and J by 9 bases. The CDR3 loop spans 13 amino acids. CDR3 nucleotide sequence: TGTGCCACCAAGGGCCTAGCGGGGCTTGAGCAGTTCTTC. It is translated as CATKGLAGLEQFF. The full variable domain, completed using reference TRBV19 and TRBJ2-1, is DGGITQSPKYLFRKEGQNVTLSCEQNLNHDAMYWYRQDPGQGLRLIYYSQIVNDFQKGDIAEGYSVSREKKESFPLTVTSAQKNPTAFYLCATKGLAGLEQFFGPGTRLTVL.

J is TRBJ1-1 and V is TRBV7-3; the match to TRBD1 covers 7 bases. Germline-derived CDR1 and CDR2 are SGHTA and FQGTGA. This CDR3 region has 13 residues. Trimming took 1 base from V and 6 from J; bases not matched to a gene: 2. CDR3 loop: CASSLKTGSEAFF. The CDR3 DNA follows: TGTGCCAGCAGCTTAAAGACAGGGTCTGAAGCTTTCTTT.

This clone was found once. The chain carries TRBV7-9 and TRBJ1-2; TRBD1 matches 9 bases. The CDR3 sequence is 14 residues long. Per germline, CDR1 SEHNR and CDR2 FQNEAQ (reference sequence). The V gene end was trimmed by 5 bases and the J gene end by 8 bases; junction bases not matched to a gene: 9. The CDR3: CASSDTGGAGGYTF. As DNA, the CDR3 is TGTGCCAGCAGCGATACAGGGGGCGCGGGGGGCTACACCTTC.

The chain recombines TRBV7-3 with TRBJ2-1, with TRBD1 matching over 10 bases. CDR1 SGHTA and CDR2 FQGTGA come from the germline V gene. Trimming cost V 5 bases and J 12 bases; bases outside gene matches: 4. The CDR3 covers 12 residues. The CDR3 DNA is TGTGCCAGCAGCAAGGGGGACAGGGGGCAGTTCTTC. Residues: CASSKGDRGQFF.

This rearrangement joins TRBV19 to TRBJ1-6; D might be TRBD1 (5 bases). The CDR3 loop spans 13 amino acids. Germline V gene lookup returns CDR1 LNHDA and CDR2 SQIVND (reference sequence). The V end lost 8 bases, the J end lost 7 bases, and 12 bases lay between the germline ends. In DNA form, the CDR3 reads TGTGCCAGTCGATGGAGGGGAAATTCACCCCTCCACTTT. Residues: CASRWRGNSPLHF.

This chain uses TRBV5-1 with TRBJ2-1; 7 bases are a match to TRBD2. CDR3 length: 15 amino acids. From germline, CDR1 is SGHRS and CDR2 YFSETQ. Trimming cost V 3 bases and J 0 bases; bases outside gene matches: 3. CDR3 bases: TGCGCCAGCAGCTCACGCGGGGGCTCCTACAATGAGCAGTTCTTC. Its protein is CASSSRGGSYNEQFF.

This clone was counted a single time. The chain has TRBV5-1 and TRBJ1-1; D is undetermined. The germline V gene has CDR1 SGHRS and CDR2 YFSETQ. The CDR3 spans 14 residues. Trimming shortened V by 0 bases and J by 0 bases, and 6 bases separated the two germline ends. CDR3 sequence: CASSLARLNTEAFF. The DNA for the CDR3 is TGCGCCAGCAGCTTGGCCCGGTTGAACACTGAAGCTTTCTTT.

The rearrangement uses TRBV19 and TRBJ1-5, with D unresolved. This CDR3 spans 13 amino acids. The V end lost 5 bases, the J end lost 4 bases, and 9 bases lay between the germline ends. From germline, CDR1 is LNHDA and CDR2 SQIVND (reference sequence). The CDR3 spells CASSPGVNQPQHF. CDR3 DNA: TGTGCCAGTAGTCCCGGGGTGAATCAGCCCCAGCATTTT. Together with reference TRBV19 and TRBJ1-5, the CDR3 gives the full variable domain: DGGITQSPKYLFRKEGQNVTLSCEQNLNHDAMYWYRQDPGQGLRLIYYSQIVNDFQKGDIAEGYSVSREKKESFPLTVTSAQKNPTAFYLCASSPGVNQPQHFGDGTRLSIL.

The rearrangement uses TRBV7-9 and TRBJ1-6; possibly TRBD1 for D (6 bases). The ends were cut back, 7 bases at V and 7 bases at J, with 14 bases in the middle. The CDR3 has 14 amino acids. Germline lookup yields CDR1 SEHNR and CDR2 FQNEAQ (reference sequence). The CDR3 protein is CASTADSENSPLHF. The CDR3, as DNA: TGTGCCAGCACCGCGGACAGCGAGAATTCACCCCTCCACTTT.

The table lists this clone with a count of one. The J gene is TRBJ1-2, the V gene TRBV7-9; D unclear. Trimming took 4 bases from V and 3 from J, leaving 12 bases between them. This CDR3 is built from 14 residues. The germline gives CDR1 SEHNR, CDR2 FQNEAQ (reference sequence). CDR3 residues: CASSWNDIDYGYTF. In DNA form, the CDR3 reads TGTGCCAGCAGCTGGAATGACATAGACTATGGCTACACCTTC.

J is TRBJ1-1 and V is TRBV27; possibly TRBD1 for D (5 bases). The CDR3 runs 15 residues. Trimming pared 5 bases from V and 4 bases from J, leaving 17 bases between. Per the germline V gene, CDR1 is MNHEY and CDR2 is SMNVEV (reference sequence). As DNA, the CDR3 is TGTGCCAGCAGTCCTCGCGGACACCAAACCACTGAAGCTTTCTTT. This codes for CASSPRGHQTTEAFF.

This chain uses TRBV5-1 with TRBJ2-7; maybe TRBD1 (5 bases). There are 15 residues in the CDR3. CDR1 is SGHRS, CDR2 YFSETQ, per germline. V was shortened by 3 bases and J by 5 bases, with 18 bases between the two germline ends. As DNA, the CDR3 is TGCGCCAGCAGCTCTCCAGGGTTAGGGGTCCACGAGCAGTACTTC. Amino acids: CASSSPGLGVHEQYF.

This chain connects TRBV19 to TRBJ2-1; D ambiguous. The CDR3 is 12 amino acids. V was shortened by 6 bases and J by 6 bases, with 9 bases between the two germline ends. Germline V lookup: CDR1 LNHDA, CDR2 SQIVND (reference sequence). The chain's CDR3 is CASSLLANEQFF. The DNA of the CDR3 is TGTGCCAGTAGCCTGTTAGCCAATGAGCAGTTCTTC.

The rearrangement joins TRBV18 to TRBJ1-2; D not certain. The CDR3 is 12 amino acids. V shed 3 bases and J shed 8 bases, with 10 bases lying between them. The V gene's germline CDR1 is KGHSH and CDR2 LQKENI. The CDR3 bases are TGTGCCAGCTCACCCCTGAGGGAAGGCTACACCTTC. Translation: CASSPLREGYTF.

The chain couples TRBV6-1 to TRBJ2-7, with a weak D call TRBD1 (5 bases). Germline values: CDR1 MNHNS, CDR2 SASEGT. This CDR3 comprises 15 residues. The V gene lost 6 bases and the J gene lost 0 bases, with 15 bases spanning the gap. The CDR3 reads CASRVTGTSSYEQYF. In DNA form, the CDR3 reads TGTGCCAGCAGAGTTACAGGCACCAGCTCCTACGAGCAGTACTTC.

The chain joins TRBV7-2 to TRBJ1-1, with D uncertain. Germline assignment: CDR1 SGHTA and CDR2 FQGNSA. V was shortened by 5 bases and J by 0 bases, with 16 bases between the two germline ends. The CDR3 totals 16 residues. CDR3 nucleotides: TGTGCCAGCAGCCCAAAGGCGACAAGTATGAACACTGAAGCTTTCTTT. It specifies CASSPKATSMNTEAFF. Looking up the rest from reference TRBV7-2 and TRBJ1-1 gives the full variable domain: GAGVSQSPSNKVTEKGKDVELRCDPISGHTALYWYRQSLGQGLEFLIYFQGNSAPDKSGLPSDRFSAERTGGSVSTLTIQRTQQEDSAVYLCASSPKATSMNTEAFFGQGTRLTVV.

V and J are TRBV19 and TRBJ2-7; tentative D call: TRBD2 (6 bases). Germline V gives CDR1 LNHDA, CDR2 SQIVND (reference sequence). The CDR3 is 12 amino acids. The V end lost 3 bases, the J end lost 7 bases, and 10 bases lay between the germline ends. The CDR3 nucleotides are TGTGCCAGTAGTATTACTAGCTATGAGCAGTACTTC. This codes for CASSITSYEQYF.

The chain couples TRBV27 to TRBJ1-4, with 10 nucleotides matching TRBD1. Trimming removed 8 bases from V and 5 bases from J; junction bases left unmatched: 8. From germline, CDR1 is MNHEY and CDR2 SMNVEV (reference sequence). There are 15 residues in the CDR3. CDR3 sequence: CASADPGQGNEKLFF. Here the CDR3 DNA reads TGTGCCAGCGCTGATCCGGGACAGGGGAATGAAAAACTGTTTTTT.

The chain has TRBV5-6 and TRBJ2-7; D unclear. V lost 3 bases to trimming and J lost 1 base, with 14 bases between them. This CDR3 spans 15 amino acids. Germline V gene lookup returns CDR1 SGHDT and CDR2 YYEEEE. CDR3 bases: TGTGCCAGCAGCTCCATCGCCCCCCAGTCCTACGAGCAGTACTTC. Translation gives CASSSIAPQSYEQYF.

V is TRBV5-6 and J is TRBJ2-7, with TRBD2 matching 9 bases. Germline trimming cut 0 bases from V and 5 bases from J; bases unmatched to any gene: 6. The CDR3 runs to 15 residues. Looked up from germline, CDR1 is SGHDT and CDR2 is YYEEEE. The CDR3 reads CASSLAGLAMDEQYF. CDR3 nucleotides: TGTGCCAGCAGCTTGGCTGGACTAGCGATGGACGAGCAGTACTTC.

The V gene is TRBV28, the J gene TRBJ2-7, with TRBD2 as a possible D gene (6 bases). CDR3 size: 13 residues. Germline assignment: CDR1 MDHEN and CDR2 SYDVKM. V dropped 6 bases and J dropped 4 bases, with 13 bases sitting between them. The CDR3 region is CASRERREYEQYF. CDR3 nucleotides: TGTGCCAGCAGGGAGCGGAGGGAATACGAGCAGTACTTC.